The 14 T cell receptor beta chains in this list originate from one sample, sequenced in a study of response to subunit inactivated influenza vaccine. TCRdb recomputed calls from the RT-PCR reads with MiXCR, one row per CDR3 protein. The repertoire consists of roughly 520,000 distinct CDR3 sequences, with 25% occurring once and the leading ten covering about 1.9%. Here the sequenced sample was CD4+ T cells sorted from PBMCs, taken 5 to 6 days after vaccination. These receptors all stem from a man between 50 and 59 years old who received an inactivated influenza vaccine.

This clonotype was observed a handful of times. The genes are TRBV6-2 or TRBV6-3 and TRBJ1-1, with D uncertain. Germline V gives CDR1 MNHEY, CDR2 SVGEGT. The germline V and J ends were trimmed by 7 bases and 0 bases, with 21 bases remaining between them. The CDR3 covers 17 residues. CDR3 loop: CASITLVGIRMNTEAFF. CDR3 sequence (DNA): TGTGCCAGCATCACCCTAGTGGGCATCCGCATGAACACTGAAGCTTTCTTT.

Only a few counts were recorded for this clonotype. The chain employs TRBV29-1 and TRBJ1-4; 10 bases agree with TRBD1. The CDR3 is made up of 15 amino acids. The germline V gene encodes CDR1 SQVTM and CDR2 ANQGSEA. V lost 6 bases and J lost 3; bases outside the gene matches: 7. The CDR3 protein is CSVRDRGGPNEKLFF. CDR3 bases: TGCAGCGTCCGGGACAGGGGCGGACCTAATGAAAAACTGTTTTTT. The variable domain in full, completed from reference TRBV29-1 and TRBJ1-4, reads SAVISQKPSRDICQRGTSLTIQCQVDSQVTMMFWYRQQPGQSLTLIATANQGSEATYESGFVIDKFPISRPNLTFSTLTVSNMSPEDSSIYLCSVRDRGGPNEKLFFGSGTQLSVL.

This clonotype was observed many times. The J gene is TRBJ2-1, the V gene TRBV6-6; D is uncertain. V lost 7 bases and J 7 bases, leaving 11 bases between the germline ends. The CDR3 totals 12 residues. CDR1 MNHNY and CDR2 SVGAGI come from the germline V gene (reference sequence). For the CDR3, the DNA is TGTGCCAGCACCAACACGGAGAATGAGCAGTTCTTC. Its translation is CASTNTENEQFF.

The chain joins TRBV29-1 to TRBJ1-2; D ambiguous. The germline V and J ends were trimmed by 6 bases and 2 bases, with 16 bases remaining between them. The germline gives CDR1 SQVTM, CDR2 ANQGSEA. This CDR3 is 14 amino acids long. Here the CDR3 reads CSVRSDTPNYGYTF. CDR3 nucleotides: TGCAGCGTCCGTTCTGATACCCCCAACTATGGCTACACCTTC.

The chain employs TRBV23-1 and TRBJ2-1; D ambiguous. Being an ORF, TRBV23-1 has a function that is uncertain. The CDR3 has 18 residues. V lost 0 bases and J lost 0, with 15 bases in between. The CDR3 DNA is TGCGCCAGCAGTCAATCGAGTATGGAAGTGAGCTCCTACAATGAGCAGTTCTTC. Its translation: CASSQSSMEVSSYNEQFF.

The genes are TRBV7-6 and TRBJ1-5; D may be TRBD1 (5 bases). The germline V gene has CDR1 SGHVS and CDR2 FNYEAQ. There are 13 residues in the CDR3. The V gene lost 5 bases and the J gene lost 5 bases, with 10 bases spanning the gap. The CDR3 protein is CASSLRVDQPQHF. For the CDR3, the DNA is TGTGCCAGCAGCCTCAGGGTAGATCAGCCCCAGCATTTT.

This clonotype was recorded a few times. V usage is TRBV6-1 and J usage is TRBJ2-1; 14 nucleotides match TRBD2. The germline CDR1 and CDR2 sequences are MNHNS and SASEGT. V lost 6 bases and J lost 4; bases outside the gene matches: 5. This CDR3 contains 16 residues. The CDR3 region is CASSRGTSGRYNEQFF. Here the CDR3 DNA reads TGTGCCAGCAGCAGGGGGACTAGCGGGAGATACAATGAGCAGTTCTTC.

At least ten counts were recorded for this clonotype. The rearrangement uses TRBV5-1 and TRBJ2-7; no firm D call. Trimming stripped 4 bases from V and 2 bases from J, with 16 bases between. CDR1 and CDR2 (germline): SGHRS, YFSETQ. The CDR3 extends over 15 amino acids. The CDR3 reads CASSRILDGTYEQYF. The DNA of the CDR3 is TGCGCCAGCAGCCGTATTTTGGACGGAACCTACGAGCAGTACTTC.

This clonotype was recorded at least ten times. The rearrangement links TRBV3-1 to TRBJ2-7; 9 bases align to TRBD2. Germline CDR1 and CDR2: LGHDT and YNNKEL (reference sequence). V lost 6 bases and J lost 10; bases outside the gene matches: 7. The CDR3 covers 12 residues. The CDR3 protein is CASSLAGNNQYF. CDR3 in DNA: TGTGCCAGCAGTCTAGCGGGAAATAATCAGTACTTC.

This clonotype was picked up a small number of times. This sequence joins TRBV4-1 and TRBJ2-1; maybe TRBD1 (6 bases). Trimming stripped 4 bases from V and 4 bases from J, with 17 bases between. CDR1 is MGHRA, CDR2 YSYEKL, per germline. CDR3 length: 16 residues. The CDR3 loop reads CASSPSPRGSYNEQFF. The CDR3 DNA follows: TGCGCCAGCAGCCCCAGCCCCAGGGGCTCTTACAATGAGCAGTTCTTC.

The gene calls are TRBV6-2 or TRBV6-3 and TRBJ2-3, with 8 bases identical to TRBD1. V shed 5 bases, J shed 4 bases, and the junction held 5 bases outside the gene matches. Germline values: CDR1 MNHEY, CDR2 SVGEGT. The CDR3 runs to 14 residues. Here the CDR3 DNA reads TGTGCCAGCAGTCGGACAGGGCGGGCAGATACGCAGTATTTT. Protein sequence: CASSRTGRADTQYF.

This clonotype appeared a few times. The V and J genes are TRBV5-5 and TRBJ1-1; the D is unclear. Germline values: CDR1 SGHKS, CDR2 YYEKEE (reference sequence). The CDR3 contains 14 residues. With 0 bases removed from V and 0 bases from J, the gap between germline ends came to 6 bases. The CDR3 DNA follows: TGTGCCAGCAGCTTGGGGTACCTGAACACTGAAGCTTTCTTT. Its translation is CASSLGYLNTEAFF.

The rearrangement uses TRBV2 and TRBJ1-5; D may be TRBD1 (6 bases). CDR3 size: 13 residues. Germline assignment: CDR1 SNHLY and CDR2 FYNNEI. Between the trimmed V and J ends, which lost 4 bases and 4 bases, there was a span of 8 bases. The CDR3 reads CASSGTANQPQHF. CDR3 DNA sequence: TGTGCCAGCAGTGGGACAGCTAATCAGCCCCAGCATTTT.

This chain joins TRBV5-5 and TRBJ2-5; TRBD2 agrees at 15 bases. CDR3 length equals 16 residues. Germline assignment: CDR1 SGHKS and CDR2 YYEKEE (reference sequence). V trimming: 4 bases; J trimming: 2 bases; junction bases outside the gene matches: 3. The CDR3 here is CASSHGLAGGQETQYF. The CDR3 DNA reads TGTGCCAGCAGCCATGGACTAGCGGGGGGGCAAGAGACCCAGTACTTC.